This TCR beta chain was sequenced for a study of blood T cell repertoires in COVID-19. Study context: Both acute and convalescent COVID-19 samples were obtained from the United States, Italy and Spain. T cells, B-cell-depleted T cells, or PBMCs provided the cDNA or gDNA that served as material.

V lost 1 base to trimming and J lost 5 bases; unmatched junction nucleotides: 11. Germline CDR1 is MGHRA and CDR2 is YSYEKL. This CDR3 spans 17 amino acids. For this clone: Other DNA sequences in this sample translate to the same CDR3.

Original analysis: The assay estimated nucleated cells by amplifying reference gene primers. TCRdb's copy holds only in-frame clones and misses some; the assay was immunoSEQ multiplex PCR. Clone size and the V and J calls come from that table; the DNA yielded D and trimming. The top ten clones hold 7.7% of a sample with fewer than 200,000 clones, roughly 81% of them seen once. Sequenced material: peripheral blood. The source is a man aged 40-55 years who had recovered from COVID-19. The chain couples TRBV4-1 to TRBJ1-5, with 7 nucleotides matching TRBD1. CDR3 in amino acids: CASSQGIRGDRHQPQHF. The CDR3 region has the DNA TGCGCCAGCAGCCAAGGAATTAGGGGGGACAGACATCAGCCCCAGCATTTT.